These 17 T cell receptor beta chains came from one sample sequenced in a study of T cells in Graves' hyperthyroidism and ophthalmopathy. Researchers amplified the TCR beta CDR3 regions from RNA transcripts. First-round RT-PCR targeting the TCR CDR3 was performed with the HTBI primer set. In TCRdb, the multiplex PCR reads were re-called with MiXCR into one record per CDR3 protein. The sample shows 550,000 to 700,000 distinct CDR3 sequences, 35% to 55% of them seen only once. The specimen was peripheral blood or thyroid tissue (not recorded which). The receptors originated from an adult woman with Graves' disease, either hyperthyroidism or ophthalmopathy (not recorded which).

This chain links TRBV10-3 with TRBJ1-3; tentative D call: TRBD1 (6 bases). The CDR3 consists of 16 residues. Germline V gives CDR1 ENHRY, CDR2 SYGVKD. V lost 4 bases and J 0 bases, leaving 13 bases between the germline ends. CDR3 in amino acids: CAISGWGANSGNTIYF. For the CDR3, the DNA is TGTGCCATCAGTGGCTGGGGGGCAAACTCTGGAAACACCATATATTTT.

Points on this clonotype: The junction does not match germline at one end; this may be a read error. V and J are TRBV7-7 and TRBJ2-5, with 7 bases lining up with TRBD1. The CDR3 spans 15 residues. Germline CDR1 and CDR2: SSHAT and FNYEAQ (reference sequence). The CDR3 DNA follows: TGTGCTAGCAGCAGCACCGAGGGGGCTCAAGAGACCCAGTACTTC. Translation: CASSSTEGAQETQYF.

This chain connects TRBV2 to TRBJ1-6; no definite D call. V gave up 8 bases and J gave up 3 bases, with 14 bases separating them. Germline values: CDR1 SNHLY, CDR2 FYNNEI. The CDR3 sequence is 15 residues long. This chain's CDR3 is CASSPGQNYNSPLHF. In nucleotides, the CDR3 is TGTGCCAGCTCACCCGGCCAAAACTATAATTCACCCCTCCACTTT.

CDR3 in amino acids: CSVLGRVNTDTQYF. The CDR3 DNA is TGCAGCGTCTTAGGCAGAGTCAACACAGATACGCAGTATTTT. This chain joins TRBV29-1 and TRBJ2-3; D is uncertain. This CDR3 contains 14 residues. The V and J ends lost 6 bases and 2 bases respectively, with 15 bases between them. Germline loops: CDR1 SQVTM, CDR2 ANQGSEA.

This clonotype was picked up one time. The CDR3 DNA sequence: TGCAGTCTAGGGGCAATCCGACAGGGCGCGGACGGGGAGCTGTTTTTT. Amino acids: CSLGAIRQGADGELFF. This chain uses TRBV20-1 with TRBJ2-2; 7 nucleotides agree with TRBD1. Trimming took 8 bases from V and 7 from J; bases not matched to a gene: 19. The CDR3 consists of 16 residues. Germline CDR1 and CDR2: DFQATT and SNEGSKA (reference sequence).

Many counts were recorded for this clonotype. V usage is TRBV7-2 and J usage is TRBJ1-6; D is possibly TRBD1 (5 bases). The CDR3 is 16 residues long. CDR1 is SGHTA, CDR2 FQGNSA, per germline. Trimming stripped 2 bases from V and 1 base from J, with 9 bases between. CDR3 in amino acids: CASSLRGGSYNSPLHF. DNA for the CDR3: TGTGCCAGCAGCTTACGGGGGGGATCCTATAATTCACCCCTCCACTTT.

This chain links TRBV5-1 with TRBJ2-3; D may be TRBD1 (5 bases). V was trimmed by 0 bases and J by 0 bases, leaving 11 bases between them. Germline V gene data show CDR1 as SGHRS and CDR2 as YFSETQ. CDR3 length: 16 residues. CDR3 protein: CASSLDVTASTDTQYF. CDR3 bases: TGCGCCAGCAGCTTGGATGTGACAGCGAGCACAGATACGCAGTATTTT.

The rearrangement links TRBV10-3 to TRBJ2-5, with TRBD1 identical over 10 bases. The germline gives CDR1 ENHRY, CDR2 SYGVKD. There are 14 residues in the CDR3. The ends lost 10 bases at V and 2 bases at J; junction bases unmatched: 7. The CDR3 loop is CATTGTGDQETQYF. Written as DNA, the CDR3 is TGTGCCACCACCGGGACAGGGGATCAAGAGACCCAGTACTTC.

The V and J genes are TRBV5-1 and TRBJ2-7; TRBD1 or TRBD2 may be the D gene (6 bases each). The CDR3 is 15 amino acids. V shed 3 bases and J shed 5 bases, with 18 bases lying between them. Germline V gene lookup returns CDR1 SGHRS and CDR2 YFSETQ. The chain's CDR3 is CASSSLTGGMNEQYF. The CDR3 DNA follows: TGCGCCAGCAGCTCACTGACAGGAGGGATGAACGAGCAGTACTTC.

This sequence joins TRBV7-2 and TRBJ1-4, with 10 bases identical to TRBD1. CDR3 size: 15 residues. The J segment lost 6 bases and the V segment lost 5 bases, leaving 6 bases of the junction unmatched. Germline V gene sequence: CDR1 SGHTA, CDR2 FQGNSA. CDR3 in DNA: TGTGCCAGCAGCGTCCGGGACAGGGGCTATGAAAAACTGTTTTTT. Translating it yields CASSVRDRGYEKLFF.

This clonotype has at least ten counts. This chain links TRBV7-8 with TRBJ2-1, with a tentative D call TRBD2 (6 bases). V was shortened by 4 bases and J by 0 bases, with 19 bases between the two germline ends. From germline, CDR1 is SGHVS and CDR2 FQNEAQ. The CDR3 totals 18 residues. CDR3 sequence (DNA): TGTGCCAGCAGCTCCTTGGGGGGAGGCCGTAGCTCCTACAATGAGCAGTTCTTC. Protein product: CASSSLGGGRSSYNEQFF.

This clonotype came up a few times. At one of its ends the junction is not consistent with the germline gene, which may arise from a read error. In nucleotides, the CDR3 is TGTGCCAGCATAAGACTCCTCTTT. This translates into CASIRLLF. The chain joins TRBV2 to TRBJ1-6, with unresolved D. This CDR3 contains 8 residues. The germline CDR1 and CDR2 sequences are SNHLY and FYNNEI.

The J gene is TRBJ1-4, the V gene TRBV2, with no clear D. The V gene's germline CDR1 is SNHLY and CDR2 FYNNEI. Deletions cut 2 bases from V and 12 bases from J, with 7 bases between. The CDR3 runs to 11 residues. CDR3 region: CASSEMEELFF. CDR3 nucleotides: TGTGCCAGCAGTGAAATGGAGGAACTGTTTTTT.

In its sample, this clonotype was seen many times. The chain recombines TRBV5-1 with TRBJ2-7; no definite D call. There are 11 residues in the CDR3. Germline CDR1 and CDR2: SGHRS and YFSETQ. Trimming removed 0 bases at V and 7 bases at J, with 5 bases between. The CDR3 DNA follows: TGCGCCAGCAGCTTGGGGCGAGAGCAGTACTTC. Translated: CASSLGREQYF.

CDR3: CATSRTTGTEAFF. The CDR3 region has the DNA TGTGCCACCAGCAGAACTACAGGGACTGAAGCTTTCTTT. J is TRBJ1-1 and V is TRBV15; D is perhaps TRBD1 (6 bases). Germline V gives CDR1 LNHNV, CDR2 YYDKDF (reference sequence). The CDR3 loop spans 13 amino acids. Trimming cost V 2 bases and J 5 bases, with 9 bases left between them.

Regarding this clonotype: Here the CDR3 omits its conserved ending phenylalanine or tryptophan, so a read error is the likely source. It is unclear where the CDR3 begins or ends on the DNA, so no DNA is shown, and the CDR3 is as TCRdb lists it. The V and J genes are TRBV29-1 and TRBJ2-5; the table's D call, TRBD2, has no DNA check behind it. The CDR3 length is 11 residues, termini included. CDR1 and CDR2 (germline): SQVTM, ANQGSEA. CDR3 loop: CSVGAAGEALL.

This clonotype was recorded many times. The V call is TRBV12-3 or TRBV12-4, the J call TRBJ1-1; 9 bases fit TRBD1. The CDR3 sequence is 15 residues long. J gave up 1 base and V 6 bases, and 6 bases lay outside the gene matches. In nucleotides, the CDR3 is TGTGCCAGCAGAGTCTTACAGGGGGCGAACACTGAAGCTTTCTTT. It codes for CASRVLQGANTEAFF.